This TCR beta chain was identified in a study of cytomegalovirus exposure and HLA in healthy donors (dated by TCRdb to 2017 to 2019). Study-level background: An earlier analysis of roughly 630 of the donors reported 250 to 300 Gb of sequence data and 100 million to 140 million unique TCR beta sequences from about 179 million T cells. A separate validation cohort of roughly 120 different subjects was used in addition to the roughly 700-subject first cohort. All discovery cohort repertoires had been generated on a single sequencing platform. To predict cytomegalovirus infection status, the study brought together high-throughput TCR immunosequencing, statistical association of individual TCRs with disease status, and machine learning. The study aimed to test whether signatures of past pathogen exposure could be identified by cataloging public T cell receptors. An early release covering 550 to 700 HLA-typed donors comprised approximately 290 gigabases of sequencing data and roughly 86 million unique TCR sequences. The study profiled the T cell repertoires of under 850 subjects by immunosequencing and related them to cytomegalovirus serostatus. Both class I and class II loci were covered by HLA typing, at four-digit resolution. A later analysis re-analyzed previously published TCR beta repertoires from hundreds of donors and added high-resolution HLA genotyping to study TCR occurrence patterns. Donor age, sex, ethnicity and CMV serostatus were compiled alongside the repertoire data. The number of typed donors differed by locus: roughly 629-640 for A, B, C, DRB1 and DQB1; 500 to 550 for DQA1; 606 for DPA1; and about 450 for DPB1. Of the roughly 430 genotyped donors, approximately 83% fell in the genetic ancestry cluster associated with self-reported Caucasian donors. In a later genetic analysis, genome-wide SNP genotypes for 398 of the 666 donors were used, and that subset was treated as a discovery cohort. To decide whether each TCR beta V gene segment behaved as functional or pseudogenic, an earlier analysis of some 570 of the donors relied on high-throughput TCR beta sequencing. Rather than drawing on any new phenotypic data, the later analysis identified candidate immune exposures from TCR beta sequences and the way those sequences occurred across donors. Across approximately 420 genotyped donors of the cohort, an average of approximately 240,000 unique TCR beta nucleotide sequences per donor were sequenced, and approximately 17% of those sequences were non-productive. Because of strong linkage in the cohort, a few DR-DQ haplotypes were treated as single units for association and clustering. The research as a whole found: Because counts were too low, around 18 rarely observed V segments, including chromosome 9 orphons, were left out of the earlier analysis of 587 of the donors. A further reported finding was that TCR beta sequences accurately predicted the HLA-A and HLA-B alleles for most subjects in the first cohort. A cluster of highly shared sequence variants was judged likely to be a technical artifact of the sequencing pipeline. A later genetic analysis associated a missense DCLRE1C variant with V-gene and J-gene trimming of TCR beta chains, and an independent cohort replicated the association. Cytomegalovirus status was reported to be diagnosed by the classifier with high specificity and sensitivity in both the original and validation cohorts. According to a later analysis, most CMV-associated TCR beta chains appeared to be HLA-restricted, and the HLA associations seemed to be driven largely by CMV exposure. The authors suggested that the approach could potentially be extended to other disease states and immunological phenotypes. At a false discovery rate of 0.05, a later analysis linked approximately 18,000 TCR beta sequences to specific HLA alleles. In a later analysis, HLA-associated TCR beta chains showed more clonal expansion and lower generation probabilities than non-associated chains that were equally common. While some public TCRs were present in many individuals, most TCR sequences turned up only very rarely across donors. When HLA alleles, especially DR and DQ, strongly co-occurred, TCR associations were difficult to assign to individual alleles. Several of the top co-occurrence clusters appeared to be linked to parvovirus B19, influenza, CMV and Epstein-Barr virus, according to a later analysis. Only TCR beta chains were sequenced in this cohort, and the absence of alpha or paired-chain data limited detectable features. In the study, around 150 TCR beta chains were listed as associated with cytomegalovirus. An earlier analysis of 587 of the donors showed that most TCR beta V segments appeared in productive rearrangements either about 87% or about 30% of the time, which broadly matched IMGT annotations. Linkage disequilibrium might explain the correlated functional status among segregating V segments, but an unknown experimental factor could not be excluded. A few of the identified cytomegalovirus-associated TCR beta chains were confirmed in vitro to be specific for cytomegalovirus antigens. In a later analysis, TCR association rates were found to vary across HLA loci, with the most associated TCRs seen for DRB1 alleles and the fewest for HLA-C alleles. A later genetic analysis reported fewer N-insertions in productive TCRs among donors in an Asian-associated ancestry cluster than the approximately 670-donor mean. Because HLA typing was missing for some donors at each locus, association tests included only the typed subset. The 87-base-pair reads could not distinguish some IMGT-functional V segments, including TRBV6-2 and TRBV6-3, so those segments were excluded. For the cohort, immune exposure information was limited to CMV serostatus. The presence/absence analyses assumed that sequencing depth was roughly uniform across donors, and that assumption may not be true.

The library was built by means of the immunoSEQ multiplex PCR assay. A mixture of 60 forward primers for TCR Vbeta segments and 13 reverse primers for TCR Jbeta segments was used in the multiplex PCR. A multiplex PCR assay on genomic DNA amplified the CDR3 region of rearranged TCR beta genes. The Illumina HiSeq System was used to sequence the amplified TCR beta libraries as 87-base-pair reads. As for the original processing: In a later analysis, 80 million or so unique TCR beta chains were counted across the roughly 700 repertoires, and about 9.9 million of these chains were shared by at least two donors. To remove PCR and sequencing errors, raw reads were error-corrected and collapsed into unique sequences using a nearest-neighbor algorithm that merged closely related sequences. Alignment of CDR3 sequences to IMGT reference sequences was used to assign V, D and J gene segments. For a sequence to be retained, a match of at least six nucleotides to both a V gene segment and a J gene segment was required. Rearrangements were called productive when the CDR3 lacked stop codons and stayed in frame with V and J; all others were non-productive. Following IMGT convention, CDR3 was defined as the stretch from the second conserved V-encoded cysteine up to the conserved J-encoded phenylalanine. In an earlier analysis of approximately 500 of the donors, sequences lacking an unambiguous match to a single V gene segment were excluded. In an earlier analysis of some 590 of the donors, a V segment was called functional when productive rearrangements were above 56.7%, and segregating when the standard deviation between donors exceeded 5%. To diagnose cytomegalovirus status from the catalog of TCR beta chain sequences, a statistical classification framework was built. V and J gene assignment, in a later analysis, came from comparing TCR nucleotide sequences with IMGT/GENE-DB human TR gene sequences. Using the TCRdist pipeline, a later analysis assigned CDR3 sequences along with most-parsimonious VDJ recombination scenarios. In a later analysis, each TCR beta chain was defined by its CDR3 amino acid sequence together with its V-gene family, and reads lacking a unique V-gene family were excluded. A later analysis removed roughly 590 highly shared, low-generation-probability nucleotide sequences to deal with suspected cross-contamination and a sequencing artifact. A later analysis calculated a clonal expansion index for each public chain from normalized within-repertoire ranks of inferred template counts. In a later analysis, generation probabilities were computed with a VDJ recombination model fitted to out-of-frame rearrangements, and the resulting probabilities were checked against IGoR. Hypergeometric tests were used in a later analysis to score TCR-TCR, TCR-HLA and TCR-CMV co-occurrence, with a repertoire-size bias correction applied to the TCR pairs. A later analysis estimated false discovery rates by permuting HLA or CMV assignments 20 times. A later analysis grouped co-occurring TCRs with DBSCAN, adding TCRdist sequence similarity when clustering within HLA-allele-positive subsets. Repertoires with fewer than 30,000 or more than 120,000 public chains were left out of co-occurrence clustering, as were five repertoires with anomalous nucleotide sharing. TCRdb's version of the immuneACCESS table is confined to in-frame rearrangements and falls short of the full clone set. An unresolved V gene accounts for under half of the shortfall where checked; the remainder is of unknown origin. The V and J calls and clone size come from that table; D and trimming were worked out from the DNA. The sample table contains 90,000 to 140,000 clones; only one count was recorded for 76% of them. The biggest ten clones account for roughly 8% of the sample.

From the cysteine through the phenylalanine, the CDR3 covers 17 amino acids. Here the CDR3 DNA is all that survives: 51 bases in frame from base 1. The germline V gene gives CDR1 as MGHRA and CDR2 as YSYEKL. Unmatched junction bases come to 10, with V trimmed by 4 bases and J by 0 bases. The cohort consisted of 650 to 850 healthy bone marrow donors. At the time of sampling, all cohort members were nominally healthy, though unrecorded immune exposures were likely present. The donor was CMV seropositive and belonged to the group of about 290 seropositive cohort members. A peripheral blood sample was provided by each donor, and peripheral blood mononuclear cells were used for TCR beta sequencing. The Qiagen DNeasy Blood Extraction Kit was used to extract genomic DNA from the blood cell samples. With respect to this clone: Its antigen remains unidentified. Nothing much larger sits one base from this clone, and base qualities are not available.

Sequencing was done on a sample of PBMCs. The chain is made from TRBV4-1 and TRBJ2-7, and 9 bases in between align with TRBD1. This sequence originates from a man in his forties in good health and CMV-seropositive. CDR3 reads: CASSRTAGTGISYEQYF. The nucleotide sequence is TGCGCCAGCAGCCGAACAGCCGGGACAGGGATCTCCTACGAGCAGTACTTC.